The 16 T cell receptor beta chains listed next were all sequenced from one sample in a study of CD8 T cells in Susac syndrome. Random hexamers primed reverse transcription of roughly 0.5 to 1 ug RNA. Via MiXCR, TCRdb re-called the immunoSEQ multiplex PCR reads, giving one row per CDR3 protein. The sample contains some 190,000 distinct CDR3 sequences, approximately 94% of which appear only once. What was sequenced was CD4+ T cells from PBMCs. All receptors come from a human donor in good health.

The CDR3: CSLNQRVWETQYF. The CDR3 coding sequence is TGCAGTCTCAACCAGCGGGTTTGGGAGACCCAGTACTTC. The chain links TRBV20-1 to TRBJ2-5, with D perhaps TRBD2 (6 bases). In germline, CDR1 is DFQATT, CDR2 SNEGSKA (reference sequence). Trimming stripped 8 bases from V and 5 bases from J, with 18 bases between. The CDR3 is 13 amino acids.

V and J are TRBV29-1 and TRBJ1-2; 8 bases are shared with TRBD1. This CDR3 has 15 residues. Germline V gene sequence: CDR1 SQVTM, CDR2 ANQGSEA. J lost 7 bases, V lost 1 base, and 11 bases had no gene match. The CDR3 nucleotides are TGCAGCGTTGAAGGCCCCAGGGGGCGTTTTACTGGCTACACCTTC. Its protein is CSVEGPRGRFTGYTF.

This chain uses TRBV29-1 with TRBJ1-2; a weak D match, TRBD1 (6 bases). Germline CDR1 SQVTM, CDR2 ANQGSEA. The CDR3 extends over 16 amino acids. V was pared by 3 bases and J by 2 bases, with 19 bases between. The CDR3 spells CSVDSYATGFNYGYTF. The CDR3 DNA reads as TGCAGCGTTGACTCCTATGCTACAGGGTTCAACTATGGCTACACCTTC.

The chain is built from TRBV4-3 and TRBJ2-1, with D possibly being TRBD1 or TRBD2 (5 bases each). The CDR3 runs 17 residues. Germline CDR1 is LGHNA and CDR2 is YSLEER. V shed 4 bases and J shed 0 bases, with 16 bases lying between them. The DNA for the CDR3 is TGCGCCAGCAGCCCCCGGGACCATTATAGCTCCTACAATGAGCAGTTCTTC. Protein: CASSPRDHYSSYNEQFF.

Here the CDR3 reads CASSLDTEGGTF. CDR3 DNA sequence: TGTGCCAGCAGTTTAGACACCGAAGGGGGGACCTTC. The chain couples TRBV12-3 or TRBV12-4 to TRBJ1-2; TRBD1 is a possible D gene (6 bases). This CDR3 has 12 amino acids. V was trimmed by 1 base and J by 14 bases, leaving 14 bases between them.

This chain links TRBV30 with TRBJ1-4; no clear D gene. Trimming pared 4 bases from V and 5 bases from J, leaving 11 bases between. Germline V CDR1 and CDR2: GTSNPN, SVGIG (reference sequence). The CDR3 length is 13 residues. The CDR3 bases are TGTGCCTGGACCCCGGACTTCAATGAAAAACTGTTTTTT. This translates into CAWTPDFNEKLFF.

V and J are TRBV30 and TRBJ2-6; D call uncertain. CDR1 and CDR2 from the germline V gene are GTSNPN and SVGIG (reference sequence). The V end lost 0 bases, the J end lost 0 bases, and 6 bases lay between the germline ends. This CDR3 spans 15 amino acids. CDR3 residues: CAWSVPVSGANVLTF. The CDR3 bases are TGTGCCTGGAGTGTACCAGTCTCTGGGGCCAACGTCCTGACTTTC.

The V gene is TRBV20-1, the J gene TRBJ2-5; D remains ambiguous. This CDR3 is built from 12 residues. The germline CDR1 and CDR2 sequences are DFQATT and SNEGSKA (reference sequence). Trimming cost V 3 bases and J 0 bases, with 5 bases left between them. CDR3 loop: CSASEYQETQYF. The CDR3, as DNA: TGCAGTGCTAGCGAGTACCAAGAGACCCAGTACTTC.

The V call is TRBV4-1, the J call TRBJ2-1; D is possibly TRBD1 (6 bases). Trimming pared 3 bases from V and 7 bases from J, leaving 19 bases between. Looked up from germline, CDR1 is MGHRA and CDR2 is YSYEKL. This CDR3 spans 16 amino acids. CDR3 coding DNA: TGCGCCAGCAGCCATGGACAGCCCAAGACCAGTAATGAGCAGTTCTTC. Amino acids: CASSHGQPKTSNEQFF.

The rearrangement uses TRBV28 and TRBJ2-1; the match to TRBD1 covers 7 bases. CDR1 is MDHEN and CDR2 is SYDVKM in the germline V gene. With 2 bases clipped from V and 8 bases from J, the junction kept 12 bases outside the gene matches. There are 16 residues in the CDR3. CDR3 nucleotides: TGTGCCAGCAGTTTAGGGCCCGGGCAGGGGGTGTATGAGCAGTTCTTC. It yields the protein CASSLGPGQGVYEQFF.

This chain joins TRBV2 and TRBJ2-5, with 7 bases matching TRBD2. This CDR3 has 15 residues. V lost 7 bases and J lost 2; bases outside the gene matches: 10. The germline V gene encodes CDR1 SNHLY and CDR2 FYNNEI. The CDR3 region is CASKGQRGAQETQYF. The CDR3, as DNA: TGTGCCAGCAAAGGCCAGCGGGGAGCTCAAGAGACCCAGTACTTC.

V usage is TRBV6-5 and J usage is TRBJ1-2; D is uncertain. There are 12 residues in the CDR3. Per germline, CDR1 MNHEY and CDR2 SVGAGI. V dropped 6 bases and J dropped 4 bases, with 9 bases sitting between them. The chain's CDR3 is CASREGGYGYTF. DNA of the CDR3: TGTGCCAGCAGGGAGGGCGGCTATGGCTACACCTTC.

The chain joins TRBV20-1 to TRBJ2-5; TRBD1 is a possible D gene (6 bases). The CDR3 length is 14 residues. V lost 5 bases and J lost 6, with 19 bases in between. Germline V gene lookup returns CDR1 DFQATT and CDR2 SNEGSKA (reference sequence). The CDR3 reads CSACSAGEWQTQYF. CDR3 nucleotides: TGCAGTGCTTGCTCGGCAGGGGAGTGGCAGACCCAGTACTTC.

CDR3 sequence: CASSFGASGESGELFF. In DNA form, the CDR3 reads TGTGCCAGCAGCTTCGGGGCTAGCGGGGAAAGCGGGGAGCTGTTTTTT. This rearrangement joins TRBV11-2 to TRBJ2-2; 9 bases match TRBD2. The V gene end was trimmed by 3 bases and the J gene end by 7 bases; junction bases not matched to a gene: 9. Germline V gene data show CDR1 as SGHAT and CDR2 as FQNNGV. This CDR3 has 16 residues.

This chain uses TRBV20-1 with TRBJ2-1, with a possible D match to TRBD2 (6 bases). V was clipped by 6 bases and J by 8 bases, with 11 bases between them. This CDR3 contains 11 residues. Germline V gene lookup returns CDR1 DFQATT and CDR2 SNEGSKA (reference sequence). CDR3 bases: TGCAGTGCCGGGGGAATTTATGAGCAGTTCTTC. Its translation: CSAGGIYEQFF.

This sequence joins TRBV29-1 and TRBJ2-4; D may be TRBD1 (6 bases). V was clipped by 4 bases and J by 0 bases, with 10 bases between them. This CDR3 is built from 14 residues. CDR1 and CDR2 (germline): SQVTM, ANQGSEA. CDR3 loop: CSVVDSIAKNIQYF. CDR3 sequence (DNA): TGCAGCGTTGTGGACAGTATAGCCAAAAACATTCAGTACTTC.